A single sample is the source of the 10 T cell receptor beta chains below, sequenced in a study of cytomegalovirus exposure and HLA in healthy donors. PCR used 60 Vbeta primers and 13 Jbeta primers. Only in-frame clones appear in the TCRdb table, and some are missing; sequencing was by immunoSEQ multiplex PCR. Among roughly 130,000 clones listed, around 66% were seen once. Sequencing was carried out using PBMCs. Receptors originate from a woman in her thirties or forties in good health and CMV-seropositive.

The chain couples TRBV28 to TRBJ1-2; unclear D gene. From germline, CDR1 is MDHEN and CDR2 SYDVKM. The CDR3 is made up of 12 amino acids. Trimming removed 5 bases from V and 6 bases from J, with 10 bases in between. CDR3 nucleotides: TGTGCCAGCAGTGCCACAGTCGATGGCTACACCTTC. Protein: CASSATVDGYTF.

Remarks on this clone: The junction and the germline gene differ at one end; a read error may be behind it. The chain links TRBV6-1 to TRBJ2-2, with TRBD2 as a possible D gene (6 bases). In germline, CDR1 is MNHNS, CDR2 SASEGT. CDR3 length: 14 residues. The CDR3 DNA reads TGTGCCAGCAGGGAAGGCGGAGGGGCCGGGGAGCTGTTTTTT. Translated: CASREGGGAGELFF.

The chain couples TRBV7-3 to TRBJ1-1; 10 bases fit TRBD1. The germline gives CDR1 SGHTA, CDR2 FQGTGA. The CDR3 totals 16 residues. V dropped 4 bases and J dropped 4; count of bases not matched to a gene: 9. The CDR3 region is CASSSGQGSGTTEAFF. The CDR3 DNA reads as TGTGCCAGCAGCTCGGGACAGGGGAGTGGGACCACTGAAGCTTTCTTT. The variable domain in full, with the rest retrieved from reference TRBV7-3 and TRBJ1-1, is GAGVSQTPSNKVTEKGKYVELRCDPISGHTALYWYRQSLGQGPEFLIYFQGTGAADDSGLPNDRFFAVRPEGSVSTLKIQRTERGDSAVYLCASSSGQGSGTTEAFFGQGTRLTVV.

The chain couples TRBV27 to TRBJ2-1, with D possibly matching TRBD1 (6 bases). CDR1 and CDR2 (germline): MNHEY, SMNVEV (reference sequence). The CDR3 totals 14 residues. V was trimmed by 6 bases and J by 1 base, leaving 10 bases between them. The CDR3 sequence is CASRFRGSYNEQFF. CDR3 in DNA: TGTGCCAGCAGATTCAGGGGATCCTACAATGAGCAGTTCTTC.

The CDR3 sequence is CASSARTGGWADTQYF. The CDR3 coding sequence is TGTGCCAGTAGTGCACGGACAGGGGGCTGGGCAGATACGCAGTATTTT. This sequence joins TRBV19 and TRBJ2-3, with 11 bases fitting TRBD1. CDR3 size: 16 residues. The germline V gene encodes CDR1 LNHDA and CDR2 SQIVND (reference sequence). Trimming at V came to 5 bases and at J to 4 bases, leaving 8 bases not matched to a gene.

The chain recombines TRBV30 with TRBJ2-5, with D uncertain. The V gene lost 2 bases and the J gene lost 1 base, with 5 bases spanning the gap. The germline CDR1 and CDR2 sequences are GTSNPN and SVGIG (reference sequence). The CDR3 contains 12 residues. CDR3 coding DNA: TGTGCCTGGAGTTGGAGCCAAGAGACCCAGTACTTC. Encoded protein: CAWSWSQETQYF.

This clone turned up a few times. The V call is TRBV28, the J call TRBJ2-5; D possibly corresponds to TRBD1 (5 bases). The CDR3 is 14 residues long. The V end was cut by 6 bases, the J end by 5 bases, with 16 bases between. Germline CDR1 is MDHEN and CDR2 is SYDVKM. Here the CDR3 reads CASSQYRSGETQYF. CDR3 nucleotides: TGTGCCAGCAGCCAATACAGGTCCGGGGAGACCCAGTACTTC. Full variable domain (outside the CDR3, taken from reference TRBV28 and TRBJ2-5): DVKVTQSSRYLVKRTGEKVFLECVQDMDHENMFWYRQDPGLGLRLIYFSYDVKMKEKGDIPEGYSVSREKKERFSLILESASTNQTSMYLCASSQYRSGETQYFGPGTRLLVL.

In its sample, this clone was seen a few times. The CDR3 sequence is CAIRQEPNTEAFF. CDR3 nucleotides: TGTGCCATCAGACAGGAACCGAACACTGAAGCTTTCTTT. V usage is TRBV10-3 and J usage is TRBJ1-1; tentative D call: TRBD1 (5 bases). CDR1 ENHRY and CDR2 SYGVKD come from the germline V gene. The CDR3 totals 13 residues. V was cut by 6 bases and J by 1 base, with 9 bases left in between.

This clone showed up just a few times. V is TRBV6-5 and J is TRBJ1-2; a weak D match, TRBD1 (5 bases). V was trimmed by 0 bases and J by 6 bases, leaving 11 bases between them. The CDR3 loop spans 14 amino acids. The germline CDR1 and CDR2 sequences are MNHEY and SVGAGI. For the CDR3, the DNA is TGTGCCAGCAGTTACTCGGGGGGGTCGAATGGCTACACCTTC. Translation gives CASSYSGGSNGYTF.

This clone was detected many times. CDR3 DNA sequence: TGTGCCATCAGTGAGTCCGGGGAAGGGTTGAATGGCTACACCTTC. Translated, it gives CAISESGEGLNGYTF. The rearrangement links TRBV10-3 to TRBJ1-2, with D hard to call. CDR1 and CDR2 from the germline V gene are ENHRY and SYGVKD. This CDR3 contains 15 residues. The germline V and J ends were trimmed by 0 bases and 6 bases, with 14 bases remaining between them.